This entry concerns a single T cell receptor beta chain. Its matching antigen is unknown. This specimen comes from a study of T-cell memory formation after mild COVID-19. V shed 2 bases and J 0 bases; nucleotides not matched to a gene: 4. Germline assignment: CDR1 SGDLS and CDR2 YYNGEE. The CDR3 covers 15 residues. Study-wide results and caveats: Pre-infection memory already had some responding clones, implying cross-reactive memory joined. While clones contracting from day 15 to 85 were balanced between CD4 and CD8, later expanders leaned CD4+.

Via MiXCR, TCRdb re-called the 5' RACE reads, giving one row per CDR3 protein. In the table there are fewer than 650,000 distinct CDR3 sequences, roughly 20% of which are singletons. This clonotype was obtained from an adult woman who had mild COVID-19 (a few samples of this study predate the infection). Cell type and time point are not known. Sequenced input: PBMCs or a T cell subset sorted from them (not recorded which). V is TRBV9 and J is TRBJ1-1; 7 bases are shared with TRBD1. The CDR3 DNA reads as TGTGCCAGCAGCGTTTCCGGGACAGTGAACACTGAAGCTTTCTTT. It translates to CASSVSGTVNTEAFF.